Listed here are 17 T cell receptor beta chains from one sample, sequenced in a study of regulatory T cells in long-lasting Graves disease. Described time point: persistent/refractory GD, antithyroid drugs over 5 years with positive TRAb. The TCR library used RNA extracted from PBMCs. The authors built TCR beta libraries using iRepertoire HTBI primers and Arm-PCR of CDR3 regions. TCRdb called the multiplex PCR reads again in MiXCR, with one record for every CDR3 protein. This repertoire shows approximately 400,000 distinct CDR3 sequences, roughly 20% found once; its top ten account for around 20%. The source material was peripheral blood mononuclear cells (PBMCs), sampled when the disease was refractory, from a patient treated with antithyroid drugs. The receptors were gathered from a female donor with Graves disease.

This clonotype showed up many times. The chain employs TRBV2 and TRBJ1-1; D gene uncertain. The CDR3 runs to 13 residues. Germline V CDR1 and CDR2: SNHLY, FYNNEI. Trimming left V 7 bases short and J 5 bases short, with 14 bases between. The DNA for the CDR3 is TGTGCCAGCAAGAAGGAGTCTCTAACTGAAGCTTTCTTT. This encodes CASKKESLTEAFF.

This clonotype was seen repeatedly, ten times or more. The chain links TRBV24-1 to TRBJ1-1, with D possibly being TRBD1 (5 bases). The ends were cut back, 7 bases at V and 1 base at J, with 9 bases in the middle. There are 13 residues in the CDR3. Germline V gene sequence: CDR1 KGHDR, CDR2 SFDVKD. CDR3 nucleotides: TGTGCCACCAGGCGGGACGGGAACACTGAAGCTTTCTTT. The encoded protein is CATRRDGNTEAFF.

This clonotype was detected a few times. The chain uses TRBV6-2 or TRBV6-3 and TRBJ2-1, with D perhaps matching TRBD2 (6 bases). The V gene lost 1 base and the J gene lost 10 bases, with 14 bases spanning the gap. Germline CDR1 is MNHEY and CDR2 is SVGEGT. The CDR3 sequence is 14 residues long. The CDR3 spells CASSYYRGMGEQFF. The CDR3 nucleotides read TGTGCCAGCAGTTACTACCGGGGGATGGGGGAGCAGTTCTTC.

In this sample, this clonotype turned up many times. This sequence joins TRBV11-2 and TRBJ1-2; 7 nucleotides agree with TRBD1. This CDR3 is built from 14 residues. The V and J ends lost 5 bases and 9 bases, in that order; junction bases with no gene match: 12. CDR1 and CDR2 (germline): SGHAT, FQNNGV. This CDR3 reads CASSPAGQSLSYTF. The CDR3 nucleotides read TGTGCCAGCAGCCCCGCGGGACAGTCCTTGAGCTACACCTTC.

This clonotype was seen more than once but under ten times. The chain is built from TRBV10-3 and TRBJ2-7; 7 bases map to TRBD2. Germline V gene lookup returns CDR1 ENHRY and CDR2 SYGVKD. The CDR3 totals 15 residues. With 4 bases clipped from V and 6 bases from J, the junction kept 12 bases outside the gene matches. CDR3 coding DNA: TGTGCCATCAGTGCCGGGACTATACCTACGCCCGAGCAGTACTTC. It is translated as CAISAGTIPTPEQYF.

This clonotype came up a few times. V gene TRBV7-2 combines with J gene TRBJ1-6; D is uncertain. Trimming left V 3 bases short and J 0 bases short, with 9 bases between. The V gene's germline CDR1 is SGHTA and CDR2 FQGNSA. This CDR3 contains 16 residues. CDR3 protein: CASSFFLSSYNSPLHF. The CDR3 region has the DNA TGTGCCAGCAGCTTCTTTCTGAGCTCCTATAATTCACCCCTCCACTTT.

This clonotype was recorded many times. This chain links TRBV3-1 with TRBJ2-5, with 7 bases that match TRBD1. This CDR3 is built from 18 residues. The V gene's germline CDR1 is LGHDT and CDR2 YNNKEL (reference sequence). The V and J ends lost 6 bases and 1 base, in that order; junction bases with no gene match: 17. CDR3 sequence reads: CASSPRTDRVVLQETQYF. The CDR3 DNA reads TGTGCCAGCAGTCCCCGAACTGACAGGGTCGTACTCCAAGAGACCCAGTACTTC.

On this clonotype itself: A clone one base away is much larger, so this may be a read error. For the CDR3, the DNA is TGTGCCAGCAGTTTAGGCACCTATCAGCCCCAGTATTTT. Translating it yields CASSLGTYQPQYF. The chain employs TRBV27 and TRBJ1-5, with D uncertain. Matching the DNA end better, TRBJ2-3 makes the J call doubtful. This CDR3 has 13 amino acids. The germline V gene has CDR1 MNHEY and CDR2 SMNVEV (reference sequence).

The chain's CDR3 is CSASGNPGASNEQFF. The CDR3 DNA is TGCAGTGCTAGCGGTAACCCCGGGGCTAGCAATGAGCAGTTCTTC. The chain carries TRBV20-1 and TRBJ2-1; the D call may be TRBD1 or TRBD2 (5 bases each). The CDR3 loop spans 15 amino acids. Trimming stripped 3 bases from V and 6 bases from J, with 18 bases between. CDR1 DFQATT and CDR2 SNEGSKA come from the germline V gene (reference sequence).

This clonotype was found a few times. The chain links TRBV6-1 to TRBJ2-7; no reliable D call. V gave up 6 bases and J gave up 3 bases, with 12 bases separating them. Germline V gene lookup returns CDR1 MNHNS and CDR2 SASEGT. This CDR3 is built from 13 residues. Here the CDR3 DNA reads TGTGCCAGCAGCCCGAACTTATACTACGAGCAGTACTTC. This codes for CASSPNLYYEQYF.

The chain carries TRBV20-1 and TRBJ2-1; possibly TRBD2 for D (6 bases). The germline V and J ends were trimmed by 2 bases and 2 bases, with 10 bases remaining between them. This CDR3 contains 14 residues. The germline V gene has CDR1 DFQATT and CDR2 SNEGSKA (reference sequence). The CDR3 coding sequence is TGCAGTGCTAGAAGTCTAGCGACCTACAATGAGCAGTTCTTC. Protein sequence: CSARSLATYNEQFF.

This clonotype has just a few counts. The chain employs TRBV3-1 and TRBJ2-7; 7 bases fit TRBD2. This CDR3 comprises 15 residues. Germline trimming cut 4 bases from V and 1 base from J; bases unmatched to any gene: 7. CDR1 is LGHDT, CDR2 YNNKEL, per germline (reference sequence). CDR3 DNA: TGTGCCAGCAGCCTTGTTAGCGGGCCGTCCTACGAGCAGTACTTC. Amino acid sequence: CASSLVSGPSYEQYF.

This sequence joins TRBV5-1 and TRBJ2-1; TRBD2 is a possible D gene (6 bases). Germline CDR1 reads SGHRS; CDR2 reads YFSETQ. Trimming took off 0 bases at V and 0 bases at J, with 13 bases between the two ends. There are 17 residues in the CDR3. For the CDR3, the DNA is TGCGCCAGCAGCTTGGCGCGCGCGGGAAGCTCCTACAATGAGCAGTTCTTC. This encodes CASSLARAGSSYNEQFF.

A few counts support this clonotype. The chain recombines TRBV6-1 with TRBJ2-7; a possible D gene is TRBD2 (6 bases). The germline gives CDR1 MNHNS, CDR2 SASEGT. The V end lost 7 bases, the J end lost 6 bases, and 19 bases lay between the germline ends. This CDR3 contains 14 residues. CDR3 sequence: CASTKGAGSLEQYF. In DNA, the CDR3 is TGTGCCAGCACCAAGGGAGCGGGTTCTCTCGAGCAGTACTTC.

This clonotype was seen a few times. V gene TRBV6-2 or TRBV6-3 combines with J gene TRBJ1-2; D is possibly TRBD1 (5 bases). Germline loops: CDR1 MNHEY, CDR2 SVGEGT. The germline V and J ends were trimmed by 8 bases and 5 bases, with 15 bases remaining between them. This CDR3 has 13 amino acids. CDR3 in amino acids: CASRGRGSYGYTF. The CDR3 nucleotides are TGTGCCAGCCGCGGGAGGGGATCTTATGGCTACACCTTC.

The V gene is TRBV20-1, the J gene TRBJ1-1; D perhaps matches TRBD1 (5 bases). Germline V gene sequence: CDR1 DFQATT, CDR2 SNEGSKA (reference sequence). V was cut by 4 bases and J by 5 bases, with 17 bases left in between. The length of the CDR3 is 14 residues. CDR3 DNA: TGCAGTGCTAAGCCGACAGTTTGGGTAACTGAAGCTTTCTTT. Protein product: CSAKPTVWVTEAFF.

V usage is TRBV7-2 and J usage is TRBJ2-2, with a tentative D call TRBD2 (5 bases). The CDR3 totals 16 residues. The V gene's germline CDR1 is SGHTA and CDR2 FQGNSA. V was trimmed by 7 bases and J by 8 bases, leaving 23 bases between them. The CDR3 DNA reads TGTGCCAGCATACATCCCTCCCGGACGGGGTATGGGGAGCTGTTTTTT. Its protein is CASIHPSRTGYGELFF.